Given below is one T cell receptor (beta chain) in context. The sample is drawn from a study of Ad26.COV2.S vaccination and SARS-CoV-2 variants. For the study at large: Once or twice, 56 days apart, Ad26.COV2.S was delivered intramuscularly.

Germline V gene lookup returns CDR1 SGHVS and CDR2 FQNEAQ. Trimming took off 1 base at V and 8 bases at J, with 12 bases between the two ends. The CDR3 contains 13 residues. Treatment indicated: approximately 18 received Ad26.COV2.S at low or high dose, single or two shots; 5 received placebo; per-sample allocation not given. Following the first vaccine or placebo injection, samples were taken on day 63. In Boston, an adult donor aged 18-55 years took part. Assay: immunoSEQ multiplex PCR; the TCRdb copy retains only in-frame clones and omits some. Among a few hundred thousand clones, 87% were seen once, and the ten largest hold 3.4%.

This receptor was taken from a person between 18 and 60 years old who received the Ad26.COV2.S COVID-19 vaccine or a placebo. The material was peripheral blood, obtained in a trial of Ad26.COV2.S vaccine versus placebo. This chain uses TRBV7-8 with TRBJ2-7; tentative D call: TRBD1 (6 bases). Written as DNA, the CDR3 is TGTGCCAGCAGCTTAGATGGACAGCAACAGCAGTACTTC. Encoded protein: CASSLDGQQQQYF.